This T cell receptor beta chain originates from a study of CD8 T cells in ankylosing spondylitis. Whole-study results and caveats: From matched ankylosing spondylitis synovial fluid, disease-linked clones were reportedly recovered at significantly enriched levels. Some motif variants were previously reported in reactive arthritis synovial fluid and blood. Clones linked to disease, bearing a CD8+ phenotype, were relatively rare in peripheral blood.

This clonotype was recorded at least ten times. The target antigen is unknown. Scientists made TCR beta libraries using quantitative 5'-RACE with molecular barcodes. MiXCR, applied by TCRdb to the 5' RACE reads, yields one record per CDR3 protein. The sample contains under 400,000 distinct CDR3 sequences, around a tenth of which appear only once. The CDR3 length is 15 residues. Germline V gene lookup returns CDR1 LGHDT and CDR2 YNNKEL (reference sequence). With V trimmed by 4 bases and J by 6 bases, 12 bases remained unmatched. The chain employs TRBV3-1 and TRBJ2-7; 7 nucleotides agree with TRBD2. Sequenced input: blood, either unsorted or a sorted T cell fraction (not recorded which). The clonotype comes from a female donor with ankylosing spondylitis or in good health (not recorded which). The CDR3 is CASSPRGLEPSEQYF. The CDR3 nucleotides read TGTGCCAGCAGCCCCCGAGGACTAGAACCTAGCGAGCAGTACTTC.